This record covers a single T cell receptor beta chain. Its antigen is not known. CDR3 length: 15 residues. Germline-derived CDR1 and CDR2 are SNHLY and FYNNEI. Trimming stripped 11 bases from V and 0 bases from J, with 16 bases between. This specimen comes from a study of Graves' ophthalmopathy and Graves' hyperthyroidism. Study-level findings and limits: Forecasting of ophthalmopathy progression by the model achieved almost 71% sensitivity and approximately 72% specificity.

Amplification of TCR beta CDR3 regions used RNA transcripts. RT-PCR was first run with HTBI primers, then multiplex PCR in a second round. Each CDR3 protein is one row after TCRdb ran MiXCR on the multiplex PCR reads. Of approximately 460,000 distinct CDR3 sequences listed, over 13% are singletons. The rearrangement uses TRBV2 and TRBJ2-2, with D tentatively TRBD1 (6 bases). Source material: blood. This receptor was identified in a woman in her thirties with Graves' ophthalmopathy. CDR3 protein: CAGSSGTPNTGELFF. The CDR3 DNA reads as TGTGCCGGATCCTCCGGGACACCGAACACCGGGGAGCTGTTTTTT. Full variable domain (missing parts from reference TRBV2 and TRBJ2-2): EPEVTQTPSHQVTQMGQEVILRCVPISNHLYFYWYRQILGQKVEFLVSFYNNEISEKSEIFDDQFSVERPDGSNFTLKIRSTKLEDSAMYFCAGSSGTPNTGELFFGEGSRLTVL.